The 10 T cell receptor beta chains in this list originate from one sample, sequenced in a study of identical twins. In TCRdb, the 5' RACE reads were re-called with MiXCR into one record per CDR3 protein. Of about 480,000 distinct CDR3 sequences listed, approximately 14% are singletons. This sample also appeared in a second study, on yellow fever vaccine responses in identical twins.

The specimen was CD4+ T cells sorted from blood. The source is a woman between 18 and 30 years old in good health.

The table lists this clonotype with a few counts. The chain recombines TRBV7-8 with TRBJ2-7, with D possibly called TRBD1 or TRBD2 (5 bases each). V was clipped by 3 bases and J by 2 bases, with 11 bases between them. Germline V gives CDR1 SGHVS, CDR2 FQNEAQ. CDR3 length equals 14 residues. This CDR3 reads CASSFPGATYEQYF. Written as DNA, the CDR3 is TGTGCCAGCAGCTTCCCCGGGGCAACCTACGAGCAGTACTTC.

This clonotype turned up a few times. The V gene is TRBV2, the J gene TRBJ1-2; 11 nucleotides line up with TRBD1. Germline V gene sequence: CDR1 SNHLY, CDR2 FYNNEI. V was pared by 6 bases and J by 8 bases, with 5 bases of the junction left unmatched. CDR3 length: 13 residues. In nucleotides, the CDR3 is TGTGCCAGCAGGGGACAGGGGGAGGTCGGCTACACCTTC. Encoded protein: CASRGQGEVGYTF. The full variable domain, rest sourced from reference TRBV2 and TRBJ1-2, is EPEVTQTPSHQVTQMGQEVILRCVPISNHLYFYWYRQILGQKVEFLVSFYNNEISEKSEIFDDQFSVERPDGSNFTLKIRSTKLEDSAMYFCASRGQGEVGYTFGSGTRLTVV.

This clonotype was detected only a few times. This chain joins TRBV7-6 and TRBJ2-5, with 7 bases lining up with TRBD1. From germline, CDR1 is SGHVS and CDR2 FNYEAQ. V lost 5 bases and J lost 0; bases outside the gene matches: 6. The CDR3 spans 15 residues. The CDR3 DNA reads TGTGCCAGCAGCCAATACAGGGGAAACCAAGAGACCCAGTACTTC. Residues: CASSQYRGNQETQYF.

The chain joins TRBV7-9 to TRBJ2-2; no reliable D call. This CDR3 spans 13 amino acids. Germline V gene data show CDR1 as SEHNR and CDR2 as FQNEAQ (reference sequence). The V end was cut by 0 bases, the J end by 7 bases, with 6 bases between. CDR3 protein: CASSLAEVGELFF. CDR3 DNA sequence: TGTGCCAGCAGCTTAGCCGAGGTCGGGGAGCTGTTTTTT. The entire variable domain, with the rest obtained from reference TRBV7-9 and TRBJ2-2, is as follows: DTGVSQNPRHKITKRGQNVTFRCDPISEHNRLYWYRQTLGQGPEFLTYFQNEAQLEKSRLLSDRFSAERPKGSFSTLEIQRTEQGDSAMYLCASSLAEVGELFFGEGSRLTVL.

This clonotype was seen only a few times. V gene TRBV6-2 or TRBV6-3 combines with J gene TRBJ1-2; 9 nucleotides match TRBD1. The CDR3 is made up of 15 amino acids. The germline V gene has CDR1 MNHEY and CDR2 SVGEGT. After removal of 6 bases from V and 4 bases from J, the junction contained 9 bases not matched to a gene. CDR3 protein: CASRGRDRAFYGYTF. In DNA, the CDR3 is TGTGCCAGCAGAGGCCGGGACAGGGCGTTCTATGGCTACACCTTC.

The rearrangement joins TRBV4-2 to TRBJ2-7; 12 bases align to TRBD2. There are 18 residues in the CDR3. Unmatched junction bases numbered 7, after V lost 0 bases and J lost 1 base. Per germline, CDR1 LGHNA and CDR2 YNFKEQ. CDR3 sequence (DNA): TGTGCCAGCAGCCAAGAGCCTAGCGGGAGGGCCTTTTCCTACGAGCAGTACTTC. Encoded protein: CASSQEPSGRAFSYEQYF.

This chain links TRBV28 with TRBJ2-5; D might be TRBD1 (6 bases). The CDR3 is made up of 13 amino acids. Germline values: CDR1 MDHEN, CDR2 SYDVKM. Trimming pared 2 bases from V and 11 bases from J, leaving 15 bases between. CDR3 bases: TGTGCCAGCAGTTTACCCCTCGCTGACAGGCAGTACTTC. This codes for CASSLPLADRQYF.

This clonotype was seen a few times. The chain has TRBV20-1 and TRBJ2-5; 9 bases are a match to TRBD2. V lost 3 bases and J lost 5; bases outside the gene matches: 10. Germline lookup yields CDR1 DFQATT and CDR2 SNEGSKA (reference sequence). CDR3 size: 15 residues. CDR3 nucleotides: TGCAGTGCTAGGGGTAGCGGGAGTGCAGAGGAGACCCAGTACTTC. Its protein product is CSARGSGSAEETQYF.

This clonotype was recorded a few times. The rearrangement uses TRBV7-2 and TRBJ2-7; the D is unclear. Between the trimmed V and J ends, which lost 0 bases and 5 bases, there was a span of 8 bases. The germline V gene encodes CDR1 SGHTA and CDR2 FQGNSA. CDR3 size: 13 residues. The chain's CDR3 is CASSLATVDEQYF. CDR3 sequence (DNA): TGTGCCAGCAGCTTAGCGACCGTGGACGAGCAGTACTTC.

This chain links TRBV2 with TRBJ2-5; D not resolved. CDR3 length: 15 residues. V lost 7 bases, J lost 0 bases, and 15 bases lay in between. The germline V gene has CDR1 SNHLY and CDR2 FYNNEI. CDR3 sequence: CASKFGRADQETQYF. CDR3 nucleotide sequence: TGTGCCAGCAAGTTCGGACGGGCGGACCAAGAGACCCAGTACTTC.